This T cell receptor (beta chain) comes out of a study of T cells in Graves' hyperthyroidism and ophthalmopathy. Regarding the study as a whole: Ophthalmopathy, which appeared later, was predicted by the model a median around 6 months before onset.

The table lists this clonotype with many counts. Antigen specificity is unknown. With 2 bases clipped from V and 8 bases from J, the junction kept 5 bases outside the gene matches. Germline V CDR1 and CDR2: GTSNPN, SVGIG (reference sequence). The CDR3 extends over 13 amino acids. TCR beta CDR3 sequences were amplified from RNA transcripts. HTBI primers were used for first-round RT-PCR of the TCR CDR3. MiXCR, run by TCRdb on the multiplex PCR reads, gives a single entry per CDR3 protein. This sample has about 350,000 distinct CDR3 sequences; around 13% occur once, and the top ten carry around 23%. The chain links TRBV30 to TRBJ2-2; TRBD1 matches 7 bases. The sequencing sample was made of blood. The source of this sequence is a woman in her 30s with Graves' hyperthyroidism. This CDR3 is CAWSRQGIGELFF. CDR3 nucleotide sequence: TGTGCCTGGAGTAGACAGGGTATTGGGGAGCTGTTTTTT.